The clone carrying this T cell receptor beta chain was seen repeatedly, ten times or more. Its specificity is not known. V was pared by 3 bases and J by 11 bases, with 3 bases of the junction left unmatched. The CDR3 sequence is 13 residues long. CDR1 is SGHTA and CDR2 is FQGNSA in the germline V gene. The data are from a study of T-cell memory formation after mild COVID-19. Background on the study: Across donors, TCR clusters were largely donor specific. General study findings and limits: The study detected some responding clones in pre-infection memory, suggesting cross-reactive memory joined.

TCRdb itself ran the 5' RACE reads through MiXCR, one entry per CDR3 protein. This table has around 250,000 distinct CDR3 sequences, approximately 10% appearing once. V usage is TRBV7-2 and J usage is TRBJ2-1; 11 nucleotides agree with TRBD1. The TCR comes from a young man who had mild COVID-19 (a few samples of this study predate the infection). Cell type and time point are not known. Sequenced input: PBMCs or a T cell subset sorted from them (not recorded which). The CDR3 is CASSFGTGGKQFF. The CDR3 nucleotides read TGTGCCAGCAGCTTCGGGACAGGGGGGAAGCAGTTCTTC.